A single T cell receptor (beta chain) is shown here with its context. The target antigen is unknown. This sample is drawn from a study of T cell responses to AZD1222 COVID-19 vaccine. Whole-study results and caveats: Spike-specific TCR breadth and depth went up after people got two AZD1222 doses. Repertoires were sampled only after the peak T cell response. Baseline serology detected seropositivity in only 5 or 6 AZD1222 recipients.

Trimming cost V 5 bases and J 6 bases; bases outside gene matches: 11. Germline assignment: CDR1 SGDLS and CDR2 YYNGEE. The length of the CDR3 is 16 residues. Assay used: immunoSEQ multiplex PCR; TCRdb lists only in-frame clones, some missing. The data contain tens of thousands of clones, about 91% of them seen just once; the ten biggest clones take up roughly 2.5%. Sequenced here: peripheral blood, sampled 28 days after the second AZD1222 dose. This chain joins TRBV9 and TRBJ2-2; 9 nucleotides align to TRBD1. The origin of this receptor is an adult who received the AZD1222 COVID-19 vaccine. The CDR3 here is CASSSTGGAGSGELFF. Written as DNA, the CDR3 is TGTGCCAGCAGTTCTACAGGGGGCGCTGGATCCGGGGAGCTGTTTTTT.